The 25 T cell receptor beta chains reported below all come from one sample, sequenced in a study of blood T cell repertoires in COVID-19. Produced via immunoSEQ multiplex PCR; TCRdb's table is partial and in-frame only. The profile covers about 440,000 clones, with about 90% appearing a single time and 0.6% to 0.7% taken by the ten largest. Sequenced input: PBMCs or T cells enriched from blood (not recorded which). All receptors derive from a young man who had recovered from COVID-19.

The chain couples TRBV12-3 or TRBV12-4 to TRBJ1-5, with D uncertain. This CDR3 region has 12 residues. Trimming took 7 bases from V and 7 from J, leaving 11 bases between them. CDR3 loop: CASMRVGQPQHF. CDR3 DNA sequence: TGTGCCAGCATGAGGGTGGGGCAGCCCCAGCATTTT.

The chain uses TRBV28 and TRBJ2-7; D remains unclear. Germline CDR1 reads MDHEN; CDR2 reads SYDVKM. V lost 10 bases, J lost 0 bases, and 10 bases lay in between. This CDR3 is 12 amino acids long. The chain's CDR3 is CATASNSYEQYF. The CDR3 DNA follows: TGTGCCACCGCCAGTAACTCCTACGAGCAGTACTTC.

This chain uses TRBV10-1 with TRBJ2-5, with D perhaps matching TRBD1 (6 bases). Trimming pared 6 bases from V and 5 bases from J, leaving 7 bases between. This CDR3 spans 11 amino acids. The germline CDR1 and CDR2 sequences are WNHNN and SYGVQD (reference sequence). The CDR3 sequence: CASSQGETQYF. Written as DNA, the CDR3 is TGCGCCAGCAGCCAGGGGGAGACCCAGTACTTC.

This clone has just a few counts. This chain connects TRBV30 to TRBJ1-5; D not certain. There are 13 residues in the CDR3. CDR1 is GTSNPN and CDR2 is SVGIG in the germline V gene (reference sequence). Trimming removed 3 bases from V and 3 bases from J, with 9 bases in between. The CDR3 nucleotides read TGTGCCTGGAGCCTACGCCCCAATCAGCCCCAGCATTTT. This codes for CAWSLRPNQPQHF.

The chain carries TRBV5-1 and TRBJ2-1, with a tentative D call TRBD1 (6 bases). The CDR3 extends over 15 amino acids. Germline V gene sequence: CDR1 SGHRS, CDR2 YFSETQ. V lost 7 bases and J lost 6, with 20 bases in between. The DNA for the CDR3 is TGCGCCAGCGGTACCCGGGACATAGGGGTCAATGAGCAGTTCTTC. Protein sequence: CASGTRDIGVNEQFF.

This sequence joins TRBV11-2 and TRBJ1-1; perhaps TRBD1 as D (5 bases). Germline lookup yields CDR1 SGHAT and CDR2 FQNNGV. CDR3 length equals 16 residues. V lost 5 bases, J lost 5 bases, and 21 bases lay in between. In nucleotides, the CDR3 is TGTGCCAGCAGCCTTCCGGTAGGGGAGGCTGGGACTGAAGCTTTCTTT. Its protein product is CASSLPVGEAGTEAFF. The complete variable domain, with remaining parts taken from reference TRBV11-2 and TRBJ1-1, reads EAGVAQSPRYKIIEKRQSVAFWCNPISGHATLYWYQQILGQGPKLLIQFQNNGVVDDSQLPKDRFSAERLKGVDSTLKIQPAKLEDSAVYLCASSLPVGEAGTEAFFGQGTRLTVV.

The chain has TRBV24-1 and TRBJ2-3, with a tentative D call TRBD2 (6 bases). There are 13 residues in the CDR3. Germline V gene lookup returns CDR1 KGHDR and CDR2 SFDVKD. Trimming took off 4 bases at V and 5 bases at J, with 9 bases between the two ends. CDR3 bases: TGTGCCACCAGTGACCCCGGGGGAGATACGCAGTATTTT. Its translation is CATSDPGGDTQYF.

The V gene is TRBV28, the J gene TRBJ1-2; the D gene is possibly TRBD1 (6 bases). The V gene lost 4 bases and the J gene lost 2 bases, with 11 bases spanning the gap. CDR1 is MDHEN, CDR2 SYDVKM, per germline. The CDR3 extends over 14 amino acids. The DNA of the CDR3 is TGTGCCAGCAGTTGGGACATAAGGAACTATGGCTACACCTTC. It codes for CASSWDIRNYGYTF.

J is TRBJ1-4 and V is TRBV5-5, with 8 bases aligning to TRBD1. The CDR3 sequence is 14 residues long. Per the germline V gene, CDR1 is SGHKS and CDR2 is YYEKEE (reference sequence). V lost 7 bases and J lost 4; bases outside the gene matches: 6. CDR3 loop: CASLQQGVNEKLFF. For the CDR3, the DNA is TGTGCCAGCCTTCAACAGGGGGTTAATGAAAAACTGTTTTTT.

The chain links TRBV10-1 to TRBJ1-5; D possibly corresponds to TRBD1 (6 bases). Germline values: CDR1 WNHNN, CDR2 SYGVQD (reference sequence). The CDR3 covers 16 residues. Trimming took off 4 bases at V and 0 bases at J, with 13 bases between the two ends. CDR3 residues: CASSARGQYSNQPQHF. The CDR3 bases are TGCGCCAGCAGTGCCAGGGGCCAGTATAGCAATCAGCCCCAGCATTTT.

CDR3 sequence reads: CSVSGTGGYGYTF. In DNA, the CDR3 is TGCAGCGTTAGCGGGACAGGGGGCTATGGCTACACCTTC. The chain joins TRBV29-1 to TRBJ1-2, with 11 positions matching TRBD1. V lost 5 bases and J lost 4; bases outside the gene matches: 3. This CDR3 has 13 residues. Looked up from germline, CDR1 is SQVTM and CDR2 is ANQGSEA.

The DNA for the CDR3 is TGCGCCAGCAGCGCGGACGGGGACTCTGGAAACACCATATATTTT. Its protein product is CASSADGDSGNTIYF. This chain links TRBV5-1 with TRBJ1-3; D is uncertain. V lost 4 bases to trimming and J lost 0 bases, with 11 bases between them. The CDR3 length is 15 residues. Germline V lookup: CDR1 SGHRS, CDR2 YFSETQ.

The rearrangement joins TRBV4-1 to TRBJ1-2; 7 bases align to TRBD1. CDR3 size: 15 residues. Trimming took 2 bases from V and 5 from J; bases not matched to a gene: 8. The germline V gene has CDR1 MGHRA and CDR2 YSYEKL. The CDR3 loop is CASSQPTGMGYGYTF. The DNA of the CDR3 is TGCGCCAGCAGCCAACCGACAGGGATGGGGTATGGCTACACCTTC.

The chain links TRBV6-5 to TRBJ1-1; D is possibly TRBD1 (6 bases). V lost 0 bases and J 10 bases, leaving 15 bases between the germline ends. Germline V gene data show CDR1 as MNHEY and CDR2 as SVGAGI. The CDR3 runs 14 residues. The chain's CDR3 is CASSYSRGGEGAFF. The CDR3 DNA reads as TGTGCCAGCAGTTACTCGCGAGGGGGAGAAGGAGCTTTCTTT.

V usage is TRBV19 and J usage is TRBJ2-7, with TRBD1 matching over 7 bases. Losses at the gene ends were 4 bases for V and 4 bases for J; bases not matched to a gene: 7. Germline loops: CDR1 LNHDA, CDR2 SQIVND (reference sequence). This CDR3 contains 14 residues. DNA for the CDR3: TGTGCCAGTAGTAGACAGGGTGGCTTTTACGAGCAGTACTTC. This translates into CASSRQGGFYEQYF.

CDR3 sequence: CASSLSLEGNTIYF. DNA of the CDR3: TGTGCCAGCAGCTTATCCCTAGAGGGAAACACCATATATTTT. The chain uses TRBV13 and TRBJ1-3; unclear D gene. Trimming pared 2 bases from V and 4 bases from J, leaving 9 bases between. CDR3 length equals 14 residues. Germline V CDR1 and CDR2: PRHDT, FYEKMQ (reference sequence).

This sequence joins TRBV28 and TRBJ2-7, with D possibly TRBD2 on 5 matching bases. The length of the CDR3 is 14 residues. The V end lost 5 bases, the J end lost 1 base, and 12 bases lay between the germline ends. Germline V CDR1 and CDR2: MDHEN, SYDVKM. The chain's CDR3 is CASSPGLESYEQYF. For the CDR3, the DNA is TGTGCCAGCAGTCCTGGACTGGAGTCCTACGAGCAGTACTTC. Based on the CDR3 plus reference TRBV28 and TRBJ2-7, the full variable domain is DVKVTQSSRYLVKRTGEKVFLECVQDMDHENMFWYRQDPGLGLRLIYFSYDVKMKEKGDIPEGYSVSREKKERFSLILESASTNQTSMYLCASSPGLESYEQYFGPGTRLTVT.

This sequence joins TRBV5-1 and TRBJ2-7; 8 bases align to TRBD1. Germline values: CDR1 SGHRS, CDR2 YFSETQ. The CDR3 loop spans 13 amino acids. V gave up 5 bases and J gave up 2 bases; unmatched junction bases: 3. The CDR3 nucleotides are TGCGCCAGCAGGTCGACAGGGGCCTACGAGCAGTACTTC. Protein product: CASRSTGAYEQYF.

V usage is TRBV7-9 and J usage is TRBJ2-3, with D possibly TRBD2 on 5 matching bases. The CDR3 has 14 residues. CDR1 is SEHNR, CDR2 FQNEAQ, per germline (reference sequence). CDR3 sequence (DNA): TGTGCGGCGCTTCGAGGGCTCAACACAGATACGCAGTATTTT. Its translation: CAALRGLNTDTQYF.

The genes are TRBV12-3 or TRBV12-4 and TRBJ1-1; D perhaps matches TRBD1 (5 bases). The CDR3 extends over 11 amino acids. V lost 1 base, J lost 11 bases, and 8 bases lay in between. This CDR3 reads CASSLGRVAFF. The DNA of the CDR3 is TGTGCCAGCAGTTTAGGCAGGGTGGCTTTCTTT.

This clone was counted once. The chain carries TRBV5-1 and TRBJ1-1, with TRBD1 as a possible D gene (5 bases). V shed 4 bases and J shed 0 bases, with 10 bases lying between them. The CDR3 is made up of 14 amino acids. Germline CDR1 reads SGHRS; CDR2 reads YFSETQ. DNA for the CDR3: TGCGCCAGCAGCACTAACAGGATGAACACTGAAGCTTTCTTT. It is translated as CASSTNRMNTEAFF.

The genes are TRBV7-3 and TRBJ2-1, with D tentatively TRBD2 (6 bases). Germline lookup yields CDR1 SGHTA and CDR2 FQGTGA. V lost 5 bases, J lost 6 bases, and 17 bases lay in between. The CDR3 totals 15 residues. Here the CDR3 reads CASSDSGSSFNEQFF. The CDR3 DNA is TGTGCCAGCAGCGATAGCGGAAGCTCTTTCAATGAGCAGTTCTTC.

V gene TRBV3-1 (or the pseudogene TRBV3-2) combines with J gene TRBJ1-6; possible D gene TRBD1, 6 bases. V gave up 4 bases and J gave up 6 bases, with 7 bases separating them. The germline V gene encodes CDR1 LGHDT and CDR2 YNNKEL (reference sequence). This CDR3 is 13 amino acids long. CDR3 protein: CASSLDSNSPLHF. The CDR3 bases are TGTGCCAGCAGCCTGGACAGTAATTCACCCCTCCACTTT.

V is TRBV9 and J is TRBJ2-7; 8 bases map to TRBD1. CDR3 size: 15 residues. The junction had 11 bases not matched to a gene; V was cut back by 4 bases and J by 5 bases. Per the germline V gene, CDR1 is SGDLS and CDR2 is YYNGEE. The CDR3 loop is CASSRQTGVQNEQYF. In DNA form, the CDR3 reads TGTGCCAGCAGCCGACAGACAGGGGTTCAAAACGAGCAGTACTTC.

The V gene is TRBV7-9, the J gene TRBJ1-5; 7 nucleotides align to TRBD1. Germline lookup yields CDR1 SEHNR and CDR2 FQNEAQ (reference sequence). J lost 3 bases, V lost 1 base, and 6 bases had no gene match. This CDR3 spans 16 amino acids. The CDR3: CASSLGDSGPNQPQHF. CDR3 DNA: TGTGCCAGCAGCTTAGGGGACAGCGGTCCCAATCAGCCCCAGCATTTT. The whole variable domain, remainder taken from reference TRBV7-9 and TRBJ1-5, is DTGVSQNPRHKITKRGQNVTFRCDPISEHNRLYWYRQTLGQGPEFLTYFQNEAQLEKSRLLSDRFSAERPKGSFSTLEIQRTEQGDSAMYLCASSLGDSGPNQPQHFGDGTRLSIL.